This T cell receptor (beta chain) was documented in a study of a mutant IDH1 vaccine in newly diagnosed glioma. Study as a whole: Vaccines were begun 4-6 weeks after radiotherapy alone, or with temozolomide cycles. Previous treatment comprised radiotherapy, temozolomide, or both, mostly both. Study-wide results and limits: Of all patients, 93.3% showed vaccine-induced immune responses.

Time point specified: week 5, during vaccination. Topical imiquimod accompanied each vaccine dose, which consisted of 300 ug of mutant IDH1 20-mer peptide. Every donor had a new WHO grade 3 or 4 astrocytoma that was IDH1-mutant, with loss of nuclear ATRX. TCRdb keeps only in-frame clones here, not all; method: immunoSEQ multiplex PCR. The repertoire holds approximately 60,000 clones, about nine tenths seen once, with about 4.6% in the top ten. As for this clone: Antigen unknown.

The starting material was PBMCs, obtained from a glioma patient whose treatment included an IDH1 peptide vaccine. The TCR comes from a woman aged 40-49 years with glioma.

The CDR3, as DNA: TGTGCCAGCAGAGCGGGGGATTCCCTTGATACGCAGTATTTT. Encoded protein: CASRAGDSLDTQYF. The chain employs TRBV2 and TRBJ2-3; 8 bases are shared with TRBD2. In germline, CDR1 is SNHLY, CDR2 FYNNEI. Unmatched junction bases numbered 8, after V lost 6 bases and J lost 6 bases. CDR3 length: 14 residues.